What follows describes a single TCR beta chain. In the original processing: Quantification of nucleated cells was approximated via reference gene primer amplification. TCRdb's copy holds only in-frame clones and misses some; the assay was immunoSEQ multiplex PCR. The V and J calls and clone size were taken over from that table, and D and trimming were inferred from the DNA. The table lists some 310,000 clones, around 90% of them singletons. The CDR3 is 18 residues long. Trimming removed 0 bases from V and 0 bases from J, with 17 bases in between. Germline CDR1 reads WNHNN; CDR2 reads SYGVQD (reference sequence). The sample comes from a study of blood T cell repertoires in COVID-19. Across the whole study: In each case, the material was cDNA or gDNA derived from T cells, B-cell-depleted T cells, or PBMCs.

The TCR sequence derives from a man aged 45-65 years with active or convalescent COVID-19. The sequenced sample was peripheral blood. V usage is TRBV10-1 and J usage is TRBJ1-1; D unresolved. The CDR3 spells CASSESVEMTPVNTEAFF. In DNA, the CDR3 is TGCGCCAGCAGTGAGTCGGTAGAAATGACACCCGTGAACACTGAAGCTTTCTTT.